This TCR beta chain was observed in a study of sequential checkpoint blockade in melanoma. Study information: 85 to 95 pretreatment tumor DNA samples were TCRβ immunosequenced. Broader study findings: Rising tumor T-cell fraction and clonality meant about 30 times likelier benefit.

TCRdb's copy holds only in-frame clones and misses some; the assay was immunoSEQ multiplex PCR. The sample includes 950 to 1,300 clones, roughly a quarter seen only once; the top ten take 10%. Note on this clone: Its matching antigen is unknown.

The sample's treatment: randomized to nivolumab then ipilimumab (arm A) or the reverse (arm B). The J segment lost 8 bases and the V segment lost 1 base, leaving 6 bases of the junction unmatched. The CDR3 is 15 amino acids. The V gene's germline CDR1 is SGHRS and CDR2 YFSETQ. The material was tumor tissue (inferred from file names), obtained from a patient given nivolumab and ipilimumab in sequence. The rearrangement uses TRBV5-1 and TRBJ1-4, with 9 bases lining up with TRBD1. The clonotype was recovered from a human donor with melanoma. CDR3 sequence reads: CASSLTGGGSEKLFF. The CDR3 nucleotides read TGCGCCAGCAGCTTGACAGGGGGCGGGAGCGAAAAACTGTTTTTT. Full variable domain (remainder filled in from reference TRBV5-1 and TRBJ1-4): KAGVTQTPRYLIKTRGQQVTLSCSPISGHRSVSWYQQTPGQGLQFLFEYFSETQRNKGNFPGRFSGRQFSNSRSEMNVSTLELGDSALYLCASSLTGGGSEKLFFGSGTQLSVL.